This is a list of T cell receptor beta chains from one sample in a study of shared clonotypes between healthy human individuals. The repertoire was sequenced with immunoSEQ multiplex PCR; TCRdb's copy has only in-frame clones and lacks some. The table records roughly 2,300,000 clones, under 95% of them present only once. Material: naive CD4+ T cells from PBMCs. These TCRs come from a man younger than 35 in good health. Some clones in this sample may be carry-over from other donors' samples. The CDR3 runs from the conserved cysteine through the conserved F or W.

v_call: TRBV5-1; j_call: TRBJ1-5; cdr3_aa: CASSPSSGKQPQHF
v_call: TRBV7-6; j_call: TRBJ2-2; cdr3_aa: CASSLGGTSGNTGELFF
v_call: TRBV18; j_call: TRBJ1-1; cdr3_aa: CASSPPKDGNTEAFF
v_call: TRBV18; j_call: TRBJ1-2; cdr3_aa: CASSIDRNYGYTF
v_call: TRBV27; j_call: TRBJ1-1; cdr3_aa: CASSYAKGTLNTEAFF
v_call: TRBV5-4; j_call: TRBJ2-7; cdr3_aa: CASSGWERGEQYF
v_call: TRBV5-1; j_call: TRBJ2-5; cdr3_aa: CASSLGSTSGETQYF
v_call: TRBV9; j_call: TRBJ2-4; cdr3_aa: CASSVSSGVGTKNIQYF
v_call: TRBV19; j_call: TRBJ1-4; cdr3_aa: CASTLLGARNEKLFF
v_call: TRBV9; j_call: TRBJ2-7; cdr3_aa: CASSVEQGAYEQYF